This is a list of T cell receptor beta chains from one sample in a study of T-cell memory formation after mild COVID-19. TCRdb re-called the 5' RACE reads with MiXCR, one entry per CDR3 protein. The top ten hold around two fifths of the sample, which has approximately 89,000 distinct CDR3 sequences, about 13% seen once. The sequenced sample consisted of PBMCs or a T cell subset sorted from them (not recorded which). The receptor source for this set is a man between 18 and 35 years old who had mild COVID-19 (a few samples of this study predate the infection). Cell type and time point are not known. CDR3s leave out the opening cysteine and the closing phenylalanine or tryptophan.

>TRBV14|TRBJ2-3
ASSHADTQY
>TRBV28|TRBJ2-3
ASSLMTGRDGTDTQY
>TRBV9|TRBJ1-5
ASSVGTGNQPQH
>TRBV7-9|TRBJ1-2
ASSWGTGTSYGYT
>TRBV7-3|TRBJ2-1
ASSLSVGWSYNEQF
>TRBV9|TRBJ2-1
ASSGDGGEQF
>TRBV4-3|TRBJ1-5
ASSQVTGGGNQPQH
>TRBV15|TRBJ2-7
ATSPRGFEQY
>TRBV6-5|TRBJ1-1
ASSAGGNTEAF
>TRBV7-8|TRBJ2-1
VSSLEGLGRF
>TRBV5-1|TRBJ1-1
ASSLLKRQGPTEAF
>TRBV6-5|TRBJ1-1
ASSPAGREAF
>TRBV28|TRBJ2-3
ASSYGQGVEIYTQY
>TRBV6-2/TRBV6-3|TRBJ2-7
ASSYSRTSGAYEQY
>TRBV27|TRBJ1-2
ASGQGWQGYGYT
>TRBV6-2/TRBV6-3|TRBJ1-6
ASSYGTRNSPLH
>TRBV4-1|TRBJ2-1
ASSPEIFYNEQF
>TRBV29-1|TRBJ2-7
SVDQTGDYEQY
>TRBV5-1|TRBJ1-1
ASSLGYRGHDTEAF
>TRBV7-6|TRBJ2-5
ASSLVAGRYQETQY
>TRBV6-5|TRBJ2-3
ASSWGLAGVTDTQY
>TRBV7-9|TRBJ1-6
ASSSQTPLH
>TRBV7-9|TRBJ2-1
ASSSGPPVFEQF
>TRBV5-1|TRBJ1-2
ASRDSYGYT
>TRBV28|TRBJ2-1
ASGLGENEQF
>TRBV7-6|TRBJ2-3
ASSGGSIFKDTQY
>TRBV20-1|TRBJ2-6
SAREGTGPLRGANVLT
>TRBV19|TRBJ2-1
ASSLTILAGYNEQF
>TRBV7-9|TRBJ1-2
ASSSRRPAGSNYGYT
>TRBV9|TRBJ1-2
ASSVVVGGAGNGYT
>TRBV20-1|TRBJ1-2
SARDQGDIYGYT
>TRBV29-1|TRBJ2-5
SVEDLPRTQY
>TRBV9|TRBJ2-3
ASSVADTQY